This paragraph covers one TCR beta chain sequence. Original handling: Cell counts per sample came from amplifying reference gene primers. Assay: immunoSEQ multiplex PCR; the TCRdb copy retains only in-frame clones and omits some. The DNA was the basis for D and trimming; V, J and clone size are from that table. The table lists about 200,000 clones, about four fifths of them singletons. Per germline, CDR1 LNHDA and CDR2 SQIVND (reference sequence). The CDR3 has 13 residues. The ends lost 7 bases at V and 4 bases at J; junction bases unmatched: 4. This sample was included in a study of blood T cell repertoires in COVID-19. About the study: The study drew acute and convalescent COVID-19 samples from the United States, Italy and Spain. The cDNA or gDNA used as material had been derived from T cells, B-cell-depleted T cells, or PBMCs.

Sequencing input: peripheral blood. This receptor was taken from a woman aged 80 or older with acute or convalescent COVID-19. The rearrangement joins TRBV19 to TRBJ1-2; 9 nucleotides agree with TRBD1. The DNA of the CDR3 is TGTGCCAGTACCGAACAGGGGGCCTATGGCTACACCTTC. It specifies CASTEQGAYGYTF. Looking up the rest from reference TRBV19 and TRBJ1-2 gives the full variable domain: DGGITQSPKYLFRKEGQNVTLSCEQNLNHDAMYWYRQDPGQGLRLIYYSQIVNDFQKGDIAEGYSVSREKKESFPLTVTSAQKNPTAFYLCASTEQGAYGYTFGSGTRLTVV.